This passage covers 17 T cell receptor beta chains from one sample sequenced in a study of CD8+ T cells in alopecia areata. Extraction and reverse transcription of RNA yielded cDNA as the sequencing template. Using immunoSEQ multiplex PCR, the repertoire was profiled, and TCRdb retains in-frame clones only, with some absent. Of around 35,000 clones listed, around three fifths are singletons. The material sequenced was NKG2D-high CD8+ T cells sorted from blood. Receptors were obtained from a human donor with alopecia areata.

This clone was counted only a few times. The chain combines TRBV7-6 with TRBJ2-2; 7 nucleotides line up with TRBD2. Germline CDR1 reads SGHVS; CDR2 reads FNYEAQ. The V segment lost 10 bases and the J segment 1 base; nucleotides outside the gene matches: 9. This CDR3 is built from 15 residues. CDR3 nucleotides: TGTGCCATCCTCGTGGGGAGGGGGAACACCGGGGAGCTGTTTTTT. Translating it yields CAILVGRGNTGELFF.

This chain links TRBV9 with TRBJ2-1; D gene ambiguous. V was clipped by 0 bases and J by 4 bases, with 8 bases between them. Germline CDR1 SGDLS, CDR2 YYNGEE. The CDR3 sequence is 14 residues long. Written as DNA, the CDR3 is TGTGCCAGCAGCGTAGGGGCTGATTACAATGAGCAGTTCTTC. It codes for CASSVGADYNEQFF.

This clone was detected only once. The chain carries TRBV27 and TRBJ2-7, with D hard to call. Germline V gene sequence: CDR1 MNHEY, CDR2 SMNVEV (reference sequence). The ends were cut back, 8 bases at V and 3 bases at J, with 11 bases in the middle. CDR3 length equals 12 residues. CDR3 protein: CASRGIGYEQYF. The CDR3 DNA follows: TGTGCCAGCCGAGGCATAGGCTACGAGCAGTACTTC.

The V gene is TRBV6-6, the J gene TRBJ2-1; 12 bases map to TRBD1. The CDR3 runs to 14 residues. Losses at the gene ends were 7 bases for V and 8 bases for J; bases not matched to a gene: 6. Looked up from germline, CDR1 is MNHNY and CDR2 is SVGAGI (reference sequence). CDR3 bases: TGTGCCAGCACCTCGGGACAGGGGGCCGATGAGCAGTTCTTC. Amino acid sequence: CASTSGQGADEQFF.

The CDR3 nucleotides read TGTGCCAGCAGTGATCCCCCAGGGTACGACACCGGGGAGCTGTTTTTT. The encoded protein is CASSDPPGYDTGELFF. V and J are TRBV2 and TRBJ2-2; the D gene is possibly TRBD1 (5 bases). Germline V gene sequence: CDR1 SNHLY, CDR2 FYNNEI. The CDR3 is made up of 16 amino acids. Trimming shortened V by 3 bases and J by 3 bases, and 14 bases separated the two germline ends.

The chain uses TRBV7-3 and TRBJ2-1, with D possibly TRBD2 on 6 matching bases. Deletions cut 7 bases from V and 10 bases from J, with 17 bases between. Germline V gene lookup returns CDR1 SGHTA and CDR2 FQGTGA. CDR3 length equals 13 residues. The CDR3: CASTYTQAGEQFF. For the CDR3, the DNA is TGTGCCAGCACGTACACCCAGGCGGGAGAGCAGTTCTTC. Full variable domain (rest looked up from reference TRBV7-3 and TRBJ2-1): GAGVSQTPSNKVTEKGKYVELRCDPISGHTALYWYRQSLGQGPEFLIYFQGTGAADDSGLPNDRFFAVRPEGSVSTLKIQRTERGDSAVYLCASTYTQAGEQFFGPGTRLTVL.

The chain joins TRBV7-2 to TRBJ2-1; TRBD1 matches at 7 bases. Losses at the gene ends were 2 bases for V and 5 bases for J; bases not matched to a gene: 6. Germline loops: CDR1 SGHTA, CDR2 FQGNSA. The CDR3 spans 15 residues. The CDR3 coding sequence is TGTGCCAGCAGCTTAAACAGGGGATCGAACAATGAGCAGTTCTTC. This sequence encodes CASSLNRGSNNEQFF.

The V and J genes are TRBV9 and TRBJ2-2; D not resolved. Trimming took 3 bases from V and 13 from J, leaving 7 bases between them. The V gene's germline CDR1 is SGDLS and CDR2 YYNGEE. The CDR3 is 10 residues long. CDR3 in amino acids: CASSGQRLFF. In DNA, the CDR3 is TGTGCCAGCAGCGGCCAGCGGCTGTTTTTT. The full variable domain, its missing parts supplied by reference TRBV9 and TRBJ2-2, is DSGVTQTPKHLITATGQRVTLRCSPRSGDLSVYWYQQSLDQGLQFLIQYYNGEERAKGNILERFSAQQFPDLHSELNLSSLELGDSALYFCASSGQRLFFGEGSRLTVL.

This chain connects TRBV4-1 to TRBJ2-3; the match to TRBD2 covers 11 bases. CDR1 and CDR2 from the germline V gene are MGHRA and YSYEKL. The CDR3 extends over 15 amino acids. After removal of 2 bases from V and 5 bases from J, the junction contained 3 bases not matched to a gene. CDR3 residues: CASSQTSGGGDTQYF. The CDR3 DNA follows: TGCGCCAGCAGCCAAACTAGCGGGGGAGGAGATACGCAGTATTTT.

The CDR3 loop is CSVVKPSTGGRTEAFF. The CDR3 DNA reads TGCAGCGTCGTCAAGCCTTCGACAGGGGGCAGGACTGAAGCTTTCTTT. The chain recombines TRBV29-1 with TRBJ1-1; TRBD1 matches 10 bases. This CDR3 spans 16 amino acids. V was clipped by 6 bases and J by 5 bases; unmatched bases: 15. Germline assignment: CDR1 SQVTM and CDR2 ANQGSEA.

V is TRBV7-8 and J is TRBJ2-3, with D unresolved. The V gene lost 0 bases and the J gene lost 0 bases, with 10 bases spanning the gap. Germline V lookup: CDR1 SGHVS, CDR2 FQNEAQ. There are 16 residues in the CDR3. CDR3 nucleotide sequence: TGTGCCAGCAGCTTAGCGGCCGATTCTAGCACAGATACGCAGTATTTT. Translation gives CASSLAADSSTDTQYF.

The chain combines TRBV29-1 with TRBJ1-2; D gene uncertain. The length of the CDR3 is 12 residues. Germline V gives CDR1 SQVTM, CDR2 ANQGSEA. V lost 5 bases, J lost 3 bases, and 10 bases lay in between. The CDR3 here is CSVQFKDYGYTF. CDR3 bases: TGCAGCGTTCAGTTTAAGGACTATGGCTACACCTTC.

The rearrangement links TRBV7-8 to TRBJ1-1; D gene unclear. This CDR3 is 15 amino acids long. Germline values: CDR1 SGHVS, CDR2 FQNEAQ. Between the trimmed V and J ends, which lost 5 bases and 5 bases, there was a span of 18 bases. The CDR3 nucleotides read TGTGCCAGCAGCCTCCGGGATAGGGCCTGGACTGAAGCTTTCTTT. Translated, it gives CASSLRDRAWTEAFF. The variable domain in full, with the rest retrieved from reference TRBV7-8 and TRBJ1-1, is GAGVSQSPRYKVAKRGQDVALRCDPISGHVSLFWYQQALGQGPEFLTYFQNEAQLDKSGLPSDRFFAERPEGSVSTLKIQRTQQEDSAVYLCASSLRDRAWTEAFFGQGTRLTVV.

The rearrangement uses TRBV29-1 and TRBJ1-2; the match to TRBD1 covers 9 bases. Germline assignment: CDR1 SQVTM and CDR2 ANQGSEA. The V segment lost 2 bases and the J segment 8 bases; nucleotides outside the gene matches: 12. This CDR3 is 15 amino acids long. In nucleotides, the CDR3 is TGCAGCGTTGAATTACAGGGGGCGCTTTCTTTGGGCTACACCTTC. It codes for CSVELQGALSLGYTF.

The V gene is TRBV29-1, the J gene TRBJ1-2, with 8 nucleotides matching TRBD1. V was clipped by 4 bases and J by 4 bases; unmatched bases: 5. The CDR3 is made up of 13 amino acids. Per the germline V gene, CDR1 is SQVTM and CDR2 is ANQGSEA. DNA for the CDR3: TGCAGCGTTGTGCTTACAGGGGGCTATGGCTACACCTTC. This gives the protein CSVVLTGGYGYTF. Drawing the rest from reference TRBV29-1 and TRBJ1-2, the complete variable domain is SAVISQKPSRDICQRGTSLTIQCQVDSQVTMMFWYRQQPGQSLTLIATANQGSEATYESGFVIDKFPISRPNLTFSTLTVSNMSPEDSSIYLCSVVLTGGYGYTFGSGTRLTVV.

V gene TRBV7-6 combines with J gene TRBJ1-5, with 7 bases identical to TRBD1. Germline trimming cut 2 bases from V and 0 bases from J; bases unmatched to any gene: 19. The CDR3 covers 21 residues. Per germline, CDR1 SGHVS and CDR2 FNYEAQ. CDR3 DNA: TGTGCCAGCAGCTTATCTCTCCGGGACAGTCCCAAGCGAAATAGCAATCAGCCCCAGCATTTT. This codes for CASSLSLRDSPKRNSNQPQHF.

Here the CDR3 DNA reads TGTGCCAGCAGTGAACCGTTTCTCTCCTACGAGCAGTACTTC. Protein sequence: CASSEPFLSYEQYF. V and J are TRBV6-1 and TRBJ2-7; no clear D. Germline CDR1 MNHNS, CDR2 SASEGT. Trimming took off 2 bases at V and 0 bases at J, with 8 bases between the two ends. This CDR3 is built from 14 residues.